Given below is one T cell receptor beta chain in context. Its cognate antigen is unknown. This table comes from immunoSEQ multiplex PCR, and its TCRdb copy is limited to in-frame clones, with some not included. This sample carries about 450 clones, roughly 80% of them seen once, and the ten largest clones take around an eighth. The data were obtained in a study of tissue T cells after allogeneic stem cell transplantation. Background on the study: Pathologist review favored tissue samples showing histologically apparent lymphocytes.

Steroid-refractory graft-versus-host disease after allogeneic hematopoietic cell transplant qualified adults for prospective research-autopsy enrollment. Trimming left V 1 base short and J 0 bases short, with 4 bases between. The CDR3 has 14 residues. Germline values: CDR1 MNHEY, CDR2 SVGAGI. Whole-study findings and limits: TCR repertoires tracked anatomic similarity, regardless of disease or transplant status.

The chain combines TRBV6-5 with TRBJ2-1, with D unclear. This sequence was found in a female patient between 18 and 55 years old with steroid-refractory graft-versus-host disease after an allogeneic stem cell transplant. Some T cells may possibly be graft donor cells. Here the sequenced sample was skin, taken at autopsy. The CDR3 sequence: CASSYYLSYNEQFF. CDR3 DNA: TGTGCCAGCAGTTACTACCTCTCCTACAATGAGCAGTTCTTC.